Presented here are 2 T cell receptor beta chains from one specimen sequenced in a study of STAT5B mutations in CD4+ large granular lymphocyte leukemia. Assay: immunoSEQ multiplex PCR; the TCRdb copy retains only in-frame clones and omits some. The table lists tens of thousands of clones, under 80% of them singletons. The sample was CD4+ T cells from blood buffy coats. The source of these receptors is a human donor in good health.

Only a few counts were recorded for this clone. The chain combines TRBV30 with TRBJ1-4, with 8 bases lining up with TRBD1. In germline, CDR1 is GTSNPN, CDR2 SVGIG (reference sequence). J was trimmed by 4 bases and V by 3 bases; bases with no gene match: 4. This CDR3 is 14 amino acids long. CDR3 nucleotide sequence: TGTGCCTGGAGGAAGGGACAGGTTAATGAAAAACTGTTTTTT. Translating gives CAWRKGQVNEKLFF.

In DNA form, the CDR3 reads TGCAGCGTCGAAACTAGCGGGAGGGCCCACGGGGAGCTGTTTTTT. Translated, it gives CSVETSGRAHGELFF. This rearrangement joins TRBV29-1 to TRBJ2-2; 13 bases are a match to TRBD2. Trimming cost V 6 bases and J 7 bases; bases outside gene matches: 8. The length of the CDR3 is 15 residues. CDR1 and CDR2 from the germline V gene are SQVTM and ANQGSEA.